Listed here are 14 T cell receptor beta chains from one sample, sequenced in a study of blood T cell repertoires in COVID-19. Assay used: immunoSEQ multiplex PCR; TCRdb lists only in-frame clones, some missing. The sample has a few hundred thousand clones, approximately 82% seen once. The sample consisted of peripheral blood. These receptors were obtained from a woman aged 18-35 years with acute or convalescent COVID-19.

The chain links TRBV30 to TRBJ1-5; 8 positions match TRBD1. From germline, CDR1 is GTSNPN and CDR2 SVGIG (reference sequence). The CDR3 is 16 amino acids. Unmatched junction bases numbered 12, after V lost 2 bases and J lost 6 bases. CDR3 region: CAWSPSAYRGGQPQHF. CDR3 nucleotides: TGTGCCTGGAGTCCCTCAGCGTACAGGGGGGGTCAGCCCCAGCATTTT.

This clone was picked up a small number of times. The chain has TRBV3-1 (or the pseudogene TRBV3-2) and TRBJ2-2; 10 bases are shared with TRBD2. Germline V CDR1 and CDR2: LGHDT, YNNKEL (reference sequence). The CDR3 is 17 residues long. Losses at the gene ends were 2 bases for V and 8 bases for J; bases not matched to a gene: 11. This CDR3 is CASSQMGLASGRGELFF. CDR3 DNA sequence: TGTGCCAGCAGCCAAATGGGACTAGCGTCGGGGCGAGGGGAGCTGTTTTTT.

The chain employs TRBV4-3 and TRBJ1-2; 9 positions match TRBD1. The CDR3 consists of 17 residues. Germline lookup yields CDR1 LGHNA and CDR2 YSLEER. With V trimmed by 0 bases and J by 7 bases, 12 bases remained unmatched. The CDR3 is CASSQDRGQGGRFGYTF. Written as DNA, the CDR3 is TGCGCCAGCAGCCAAGATCGGGGACAGGGAGGTCGTTTTGGCTACACCTTC.

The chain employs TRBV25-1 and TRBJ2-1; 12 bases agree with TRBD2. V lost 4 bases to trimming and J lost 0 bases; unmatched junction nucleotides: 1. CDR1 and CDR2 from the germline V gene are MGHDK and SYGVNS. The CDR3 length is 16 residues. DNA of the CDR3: TGTGCCAGCAGTGCACTAGCGGGAGGCTCCTACAATGAGCAGTTCTTC. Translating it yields CASSALAGGSYNEQFF.

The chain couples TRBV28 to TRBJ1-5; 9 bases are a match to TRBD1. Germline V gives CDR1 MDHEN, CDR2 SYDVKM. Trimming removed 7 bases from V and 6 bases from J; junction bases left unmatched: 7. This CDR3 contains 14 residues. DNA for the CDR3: TGTGCCAGCAAGGAAGGGACAGGGAGTCAGCCCCAGCATTTT. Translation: CASKEGTGSQPQHF.

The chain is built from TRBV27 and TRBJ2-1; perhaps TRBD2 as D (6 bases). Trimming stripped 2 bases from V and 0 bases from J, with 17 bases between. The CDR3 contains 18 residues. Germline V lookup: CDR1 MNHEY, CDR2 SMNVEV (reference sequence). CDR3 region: CASSLLRAREDSYNEQFF. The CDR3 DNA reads TGTGCCAGCAGTTTACTGAGGGCCAGGGAGGACTCCTACAATGAGCAGTTCTTC.

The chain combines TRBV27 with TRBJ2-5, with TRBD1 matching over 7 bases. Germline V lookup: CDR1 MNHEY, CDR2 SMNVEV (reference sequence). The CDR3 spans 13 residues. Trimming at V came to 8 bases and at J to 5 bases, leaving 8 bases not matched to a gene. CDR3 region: CASRPTGEETQYF. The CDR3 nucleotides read TGTGCCAGCCGCCCAACAGGGGAGGAGACCCAGTACTTC.

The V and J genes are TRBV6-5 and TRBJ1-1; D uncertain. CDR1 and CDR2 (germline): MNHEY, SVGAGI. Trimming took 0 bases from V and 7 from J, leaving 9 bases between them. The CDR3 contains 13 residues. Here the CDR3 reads CASSYSHRYEAFF. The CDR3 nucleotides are TGTGCCAGCAGTTACTCGCATCGGTATGAAGCTTTCTTT.

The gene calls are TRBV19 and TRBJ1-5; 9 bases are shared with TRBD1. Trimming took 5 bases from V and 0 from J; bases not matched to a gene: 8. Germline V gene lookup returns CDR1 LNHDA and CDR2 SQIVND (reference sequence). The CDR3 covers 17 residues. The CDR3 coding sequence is TGTGCCAGTAGTGGATGGGGACAGGGAGTTAGCAATCAGCCCCAGCATTTT. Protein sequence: CASSGWGQGVSNQPQHF.

In DNA, the CDR3 is TGCGCCAGCAGCTTTCGTCCAGACTCTGGAAACACCATATATTTT. This translates into CASSFRPDSGNTIYF. V and J are TRBV5-1 and TRBJ1-3; D not resolved. Per germline, CDR1 SGHRS and CDR2 YFSETQ. Trimming took off 2 bases at V and 0 bases at J, with 9 bases between the two ends. The CDR3 is 15 residues long.

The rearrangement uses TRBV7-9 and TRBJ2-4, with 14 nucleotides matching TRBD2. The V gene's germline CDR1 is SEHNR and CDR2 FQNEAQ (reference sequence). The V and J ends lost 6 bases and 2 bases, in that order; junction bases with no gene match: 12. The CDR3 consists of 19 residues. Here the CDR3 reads CASSIRGLAGAITKNIQYF. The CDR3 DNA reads TGTGCCAGCAGTATTAGGGGACTAGCGGGAGCGATTACCAAAAACATTCAGTACTTC.

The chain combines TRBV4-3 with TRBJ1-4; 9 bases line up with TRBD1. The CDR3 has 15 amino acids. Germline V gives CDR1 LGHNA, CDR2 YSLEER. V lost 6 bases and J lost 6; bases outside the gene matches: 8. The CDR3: CASRLVTGGYEKLFF. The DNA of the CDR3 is TGCGCCAGCAGACTAGTGACAGGGGGATATGAAAAACTGTTTTTT.

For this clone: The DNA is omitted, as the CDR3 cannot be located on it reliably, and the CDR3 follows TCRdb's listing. This CDR3 reads CASSFGEGAFF. The rearrangement uses TRBV3-1 (or the pseudogene TRBV3-2) and TRBJ1-1. From its first to its last residue, the CDR3 has 11 amino acids. CDR1 is LGHDT and CDR2 is YNNKEL in the germline V gene (reference sequence).

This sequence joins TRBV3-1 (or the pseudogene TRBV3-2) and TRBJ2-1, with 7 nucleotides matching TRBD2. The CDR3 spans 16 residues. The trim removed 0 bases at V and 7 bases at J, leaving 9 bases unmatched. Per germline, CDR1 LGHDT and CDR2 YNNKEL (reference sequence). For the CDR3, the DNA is TGTGCCAGCAGCCAAGAGAGAGTCGGGAGGAGGAATGAGCAGTTCTTC. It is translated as CASSQERVGRRNEQFF.